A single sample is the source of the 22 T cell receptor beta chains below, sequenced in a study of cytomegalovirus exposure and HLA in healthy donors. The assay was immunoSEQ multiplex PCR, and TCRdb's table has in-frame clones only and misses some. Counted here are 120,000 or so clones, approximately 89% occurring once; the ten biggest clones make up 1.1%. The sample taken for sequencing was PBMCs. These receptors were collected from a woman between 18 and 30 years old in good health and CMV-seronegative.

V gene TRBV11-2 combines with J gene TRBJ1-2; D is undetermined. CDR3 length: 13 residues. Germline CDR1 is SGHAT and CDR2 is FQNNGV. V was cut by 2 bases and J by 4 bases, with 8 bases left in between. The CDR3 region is CASSLNGVYGYTF. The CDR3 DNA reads TGTGCCAGCAGCTTAAACGGGGTCTATGGCTACACCTTC.

CDR3 region: CAWTPAESSYNEQFF. The CDR3 DNA sequence: TGTGCCTGGACCCCAGCGGAGAGCTCCTACAATGAGCAGTTCTTC. The V gene is TRBV30, the J gene TRBJ2-1, with D perhaps matching TRBD2 (5 bases). Germline assignment: CDR1 GTSNPN and CDR2 SVGIG (reference sequence). This CDR3 has 15 amino acids. The germline V and J ends were trimmed by 4 bases and 0 bases, with 13 bases remaining between them.

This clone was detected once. The chain's CDR3 is CASSKNQGPGGTEAFF. The CDR3 bases are TGTGCCAGCAGCAAAAATCAAGGTCCCGGAGGCACTGAAGCTTTCTTT. This chain connects TRBV7-8 to TRBJ1-1; D remains ambiguous. The CDR3 totals 16 residues. Trimming removed 5 bases at V and 4 bases at J, with 20 bases between. CDR1 and CDR2 (germline): SGHVS, FQNEAQ.

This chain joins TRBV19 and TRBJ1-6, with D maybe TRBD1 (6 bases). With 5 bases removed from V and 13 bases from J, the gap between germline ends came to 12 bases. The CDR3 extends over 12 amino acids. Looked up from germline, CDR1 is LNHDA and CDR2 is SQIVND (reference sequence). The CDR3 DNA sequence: TGTGCCAGTAGTCAGACAGGTTCGCCCCTCCACTTT. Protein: CASSQTGSPLHF.

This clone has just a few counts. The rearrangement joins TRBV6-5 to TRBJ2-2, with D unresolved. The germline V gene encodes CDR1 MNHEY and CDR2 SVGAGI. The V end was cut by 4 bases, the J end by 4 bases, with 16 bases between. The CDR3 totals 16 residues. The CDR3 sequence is CASSFVVSSSTGELFF. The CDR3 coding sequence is TGTGCCAGCAGTTTTGTAGTCTCGTCGTCCACCGGGGAGCTGTTTTTT.

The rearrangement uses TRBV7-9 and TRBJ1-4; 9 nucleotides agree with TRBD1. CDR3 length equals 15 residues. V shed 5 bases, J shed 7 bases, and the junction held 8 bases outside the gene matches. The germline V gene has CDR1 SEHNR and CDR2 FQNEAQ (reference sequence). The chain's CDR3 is CASSPTGTGIEKLFF. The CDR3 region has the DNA TGTGCCAGCAGCCCGACGGGGACAGGGATTGAAAAACTGTTTTTT.

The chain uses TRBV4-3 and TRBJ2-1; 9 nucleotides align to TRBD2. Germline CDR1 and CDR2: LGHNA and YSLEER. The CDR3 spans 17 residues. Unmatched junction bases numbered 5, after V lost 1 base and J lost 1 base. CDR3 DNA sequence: TGCGCCAGCAGCCAAGGGGCCAGCGGGGGGTCCTACAATGAGCAGTTCTTC. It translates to CASSQGASGGSYNEQFF.

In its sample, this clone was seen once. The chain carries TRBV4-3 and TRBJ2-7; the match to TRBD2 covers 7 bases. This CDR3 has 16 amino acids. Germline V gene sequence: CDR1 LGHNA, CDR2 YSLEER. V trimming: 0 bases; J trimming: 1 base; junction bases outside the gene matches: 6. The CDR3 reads CASSQEVAGASYEQYF. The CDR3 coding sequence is TGCGCCAGCAGCCAAGAAGTAGCGGGCGCTTCCTACGAGCAGTACTTC.

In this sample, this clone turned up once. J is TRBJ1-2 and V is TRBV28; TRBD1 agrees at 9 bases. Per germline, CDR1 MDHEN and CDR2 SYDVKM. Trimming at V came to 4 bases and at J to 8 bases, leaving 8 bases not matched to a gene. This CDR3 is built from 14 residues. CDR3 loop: CASSSQGARKGYTF. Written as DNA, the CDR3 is TGTGCCAGCAGTTCACAGGGGGCGCGGAAGGGCTACACCTTC.

CDR3 protein: CASSQSAARINEQFF. Written as DNA, the CDR3 is TGCGCCAGCAGCCAATCAGCGGCCCGAATCAATGAGCAGTTCTTC. This chain uses TRBV4-1 with TRBJ2-1; possible D gene TRBD2, 5 bases. CDR1 MGHRA and CDR2 YSYEKL come from the germline V gene. The V and J ends lost 2 bases and 6 bases respectively, with 14 bases between them. CDR3 size: 15 residues.

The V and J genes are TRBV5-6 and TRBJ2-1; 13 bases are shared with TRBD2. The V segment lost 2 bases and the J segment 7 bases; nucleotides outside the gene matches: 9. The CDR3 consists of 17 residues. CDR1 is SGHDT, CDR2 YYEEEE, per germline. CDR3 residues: CASSFLPGLAGRNEQFF. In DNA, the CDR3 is TGTGCCAGCAGCTTCCTACCGGGACTAGCGGGGAGGAATGAGCAGTTCTTC.

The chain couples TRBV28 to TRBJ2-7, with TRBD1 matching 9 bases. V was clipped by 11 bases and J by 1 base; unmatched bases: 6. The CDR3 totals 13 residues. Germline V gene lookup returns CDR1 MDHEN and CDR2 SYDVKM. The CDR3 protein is CAATGGRSYEQYF. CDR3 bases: TGTGCCGCCACAGGGGGCCGGTCCTACGAGCAGTACTTC.

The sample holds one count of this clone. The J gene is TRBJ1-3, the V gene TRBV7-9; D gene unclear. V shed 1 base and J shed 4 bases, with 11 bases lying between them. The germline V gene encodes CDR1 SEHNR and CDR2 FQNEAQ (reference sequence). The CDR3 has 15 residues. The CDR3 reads CASSLDARSGNTIYF. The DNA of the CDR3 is TGTGCCAGCAGCTTAGATGCCCGGTCGGGAAACACCATATATTTT. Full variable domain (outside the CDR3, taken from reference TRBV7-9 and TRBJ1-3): DTGVSQNPRHKITKRGQNVTFRCDPISEHNRLYWYRQTLGQGPEFLTYFQNEAQLEKSRLLSDRFSAERPKGSFSTLEIQRTEQGDSAMYLCASSLDARSGNTIYFGEGSWLTVV.

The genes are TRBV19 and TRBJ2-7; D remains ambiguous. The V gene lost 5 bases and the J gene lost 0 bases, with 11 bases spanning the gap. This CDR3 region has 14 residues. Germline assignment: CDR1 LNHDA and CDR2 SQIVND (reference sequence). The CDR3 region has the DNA TGTGCCAGTAGTTCCCCTAGGAGCTCCTACGAGCAGTACTTC. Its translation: CASSSPRSSYEQYF.

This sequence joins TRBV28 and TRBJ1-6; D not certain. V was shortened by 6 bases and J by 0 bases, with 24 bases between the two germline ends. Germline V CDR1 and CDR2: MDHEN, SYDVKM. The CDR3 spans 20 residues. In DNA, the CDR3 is TGTGCCAGCAGCGAGGTTTGGGAGGGCCTTTCCGTCTCCTATAATTCACCCCTCCACTTT. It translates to CASSEVWEGLSVSYNSPLHF.

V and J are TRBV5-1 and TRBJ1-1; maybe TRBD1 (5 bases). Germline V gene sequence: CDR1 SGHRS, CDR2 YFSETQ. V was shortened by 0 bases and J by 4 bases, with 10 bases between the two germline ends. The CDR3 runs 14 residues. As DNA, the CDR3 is TGCGCCAGCAGCTTGGGATTCGGGGGCACTGAAGCTTTCTTT. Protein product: CASSLGFGGTEAFF. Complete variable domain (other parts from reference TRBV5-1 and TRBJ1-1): KAGVTQTPRYLIKTRGQQVTLSCSPISGHRSVSWYQQTPGQGLQFLFEYFSETQRNKGNFPGRFSGRQFSNSRSEMNVSTLELGDSALYLCASSLGFGGTEAFFGQGTRLTVV.

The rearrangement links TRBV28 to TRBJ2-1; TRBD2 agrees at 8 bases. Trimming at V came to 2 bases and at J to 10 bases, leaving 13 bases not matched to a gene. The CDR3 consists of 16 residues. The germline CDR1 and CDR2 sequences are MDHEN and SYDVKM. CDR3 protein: CASSLGASGWDAEQFF. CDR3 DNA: TGTGCCAGCAGTTTAGGGGCTAGCGGGTGGGATGCCGAGCAGTTCTTC.

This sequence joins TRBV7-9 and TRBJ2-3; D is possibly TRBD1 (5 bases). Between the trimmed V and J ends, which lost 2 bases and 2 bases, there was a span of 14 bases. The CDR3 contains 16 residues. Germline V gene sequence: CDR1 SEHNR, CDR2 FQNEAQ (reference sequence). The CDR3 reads CASSLSVGAITDTQYF. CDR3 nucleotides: TGTGCCAGCAGCTTATCCGTAGGGGCTATCACAGATACGCAGTATTTT.

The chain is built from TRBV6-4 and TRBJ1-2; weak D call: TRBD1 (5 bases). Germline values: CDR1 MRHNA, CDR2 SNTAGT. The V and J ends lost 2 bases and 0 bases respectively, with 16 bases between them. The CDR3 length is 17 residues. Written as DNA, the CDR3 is TGTGCCAGCAGTGACCCCAAACAGGCGCCAGCTAACTATGGCTACACCTTC. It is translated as CASSDPKQAPANYGYTF.

CDR3 sequence: CASRDSGGSWETQYF. The CDR3 region has the DNA TGTGCCAGCAGGGATAGCGGGGGATCTTGGGAGACCCAGTACTTC. The chain combines TRBV28 with TRBJ2-5, with TRBD2 matching 9 bases. V lost 6 bases, J lost 5 bases, and 10 bases stayed unmatched. Per germline, CDR1 MDHEN and CDR2 SYDVKM. The CDR3 extends over 15 amino acids.

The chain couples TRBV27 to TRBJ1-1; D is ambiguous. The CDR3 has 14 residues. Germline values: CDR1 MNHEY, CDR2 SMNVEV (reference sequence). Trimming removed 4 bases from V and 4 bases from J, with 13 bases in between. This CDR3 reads CASSSAEGSTEAFF. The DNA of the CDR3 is TGTGCCAGCAGTTCCGCAGAGGGAAGCACTGAAGCTTTCTTT.

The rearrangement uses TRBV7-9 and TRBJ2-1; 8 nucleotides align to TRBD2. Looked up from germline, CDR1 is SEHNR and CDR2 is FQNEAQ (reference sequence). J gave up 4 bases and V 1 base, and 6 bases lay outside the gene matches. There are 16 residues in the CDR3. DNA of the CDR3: TGTGCCAGCAGCTTAGTAGCGGGGAAACTTTACAATGAGCAGTTCTTC. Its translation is CASSLVAGKLYNEQFF.